The source of this TCR beta chain is a study of PD-1 blockade in classical Hodgkin lymphoma. This clone was observed at least ten times. What it binds is not known. CDR3 length: 14 amino acids. Germline CDR1 MGHRA, CDR2 YSYEKL. The V end was cut by 4 bases, the J end by 4 bases, with 13 bases between. Repertoires were generated with immunoSEQ multiplex PCR, while TCRdb's copy carries only in-frame clones and drops some. Among more than 40,000 clones, more than 70% were seen once, and the ten largest hold about 22%. Relapse was seen in all patients after autologous stem cell transplantation, and brentuximab vedotin exposure was variable. Complete response, partial response or progressive disease made up the best responses. Findings and limits, study-wide: The study found complete responders had baseline diversity similar to newly diagnosed patients. Diminished baseline TCR diversity has been reported in newly diagnosed patients relative to healthy donors.

The starting material was peripheral blood mononuclear cells (PBMCs), obtained at baseline. This sequence was found in a human donor with classical Hodgkin lymphoma. This sequence joins TRBV4-1 and TRBJ2-5; a possible D gene is TRBD1 (5 bases). The CDR3 loop reads CASSLPTERETQYF. Written as DNA, the CDR3 is TGCGCCAGCAGCCTACCGACAGAACGAGAGACCCAGTACTTC.